This is a list of T cell receptor beta chains from one sample in a study of blood T cell repertoires in COVID-19. The table came from immunoSEQ multiplex PCR; TCRdb's copy has only in-frame clones and leaves some out. Of approximately 190,000 clones in the sample, 80% to 85% were seen once. Sequenced material: peripheral blood. The origin of the receptors is a woman in her forties with acute or convalescent COVID-19. Both conserved end residues are part of each CDR3. The D gene is left open where the match is weak.

D gene | V gene | CDR3 protein
- | TRBV11-2 | CASNYFGINYGYTF
- | TRBV2 | CASSEPLGVLVLFF
TRBD1 | TRBV13 | CASSSPDRANEKLFF
TRBD1 | TRBV28 | CASSSIQGQPNEKLFF
- | TRBV3-1/TRBV3-2 | CASSQDWRDHNEQFF
- | TRBV6-2/TRBV6-3 | CASSYSLRVGQPQHF
- | TRBV6-1 | CASSEKPGNQPQHF
- | TRBV19 | CASSTGYGYTF
TRBD1 | TRBV6-6 | CASSYPGTGKESEAFF
- | TRBV7-3 | CASSPNGGADGYTF
- | TRBV5-6 | CASSFLDSLAKNIQYF
- | TRBV28 | CASSFGTAGYF
TRBD2 | TRBV10-2 | CASSRLAGANEQFF
TRBD2 | TRBV28 | CASKREGTGELFF
TRBD1 | TRBV7-9 | CASSPRTGLFSDTQYF
TRBD1 | TRBV28 | CASSLGTENYGYTF
- | TRBV10-1 | CASSIGIGAEAFF
- | TRBV5-4 | CASSFWGVSEGYTF
- | TRBV2 | CASTFSDYGYTF
TRBD1 | TRBV18 | CASSPSGQGAAGYTF
TRBD2 | TRBV16 | CASSQVWQRGGRDTQYF
- | TRBV6-5 | CASSYSVSEKLFF
- | TRBV5-1 | CASSLSGLSTDTQYF
TRBD2 | TRBV13 | CASSLFPAGLAGFGAYEQYF
- | TRBV30 | CAWSVLTEAFF
- | TRBV24-1 | CATSDSRAQDNEKLFF
TRBD2 | TRBV6-5 | CASSRGGGVDTQYF
TRBD1 | TRBV29-1 | CSVAQTGKEQPQHF
- | TRBV18 | CASSPPTSFYEQYF
- | TRBV7-8 | CASSPRGGWSPLHF
- | TRBV9 | CASSVTGRSEAFF
- | TRBV18 | CASSPPAGAANEQFF
- | TRBV6-5 | CASRDTYNSPLHF
- | TRBV5-1 | CASTSQGRQETQYF
- | TRBV7-6 | CASSLKDSTEAFF
TRBD1 | TRBV6-1 | CASSSGQGNYGYTF
TRBD1 | TRBV6-5 | CASSYRTGGFEPQHF
- | TRBV6-5 | CASSDSSGYGYTF
- | TRBV6-1 | CASSPPPGNIQYF
- | TRBV27 | CASSREGQLAYEQYF
- | TRBV5-1 | CASSSATVTGGDSPLHF
- | TRBV2 | CASSWDRTSPGELFF
- | TRBV6-4 | CASSDRGGELFF